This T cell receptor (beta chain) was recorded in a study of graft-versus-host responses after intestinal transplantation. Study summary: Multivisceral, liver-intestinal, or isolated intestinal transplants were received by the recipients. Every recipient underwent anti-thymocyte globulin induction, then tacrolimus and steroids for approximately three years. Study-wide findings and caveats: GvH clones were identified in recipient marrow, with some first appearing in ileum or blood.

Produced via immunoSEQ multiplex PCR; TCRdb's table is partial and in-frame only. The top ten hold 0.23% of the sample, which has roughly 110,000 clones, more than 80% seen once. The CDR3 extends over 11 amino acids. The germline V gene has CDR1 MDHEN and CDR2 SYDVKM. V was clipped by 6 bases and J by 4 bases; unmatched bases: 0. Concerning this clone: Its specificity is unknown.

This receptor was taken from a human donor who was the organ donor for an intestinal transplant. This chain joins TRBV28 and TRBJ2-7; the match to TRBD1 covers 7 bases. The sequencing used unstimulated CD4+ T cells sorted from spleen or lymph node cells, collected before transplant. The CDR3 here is CASRTGYEQYF. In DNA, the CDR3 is TGTGCCAGCAGGACAGGGTACGAGCAGTACTTC.